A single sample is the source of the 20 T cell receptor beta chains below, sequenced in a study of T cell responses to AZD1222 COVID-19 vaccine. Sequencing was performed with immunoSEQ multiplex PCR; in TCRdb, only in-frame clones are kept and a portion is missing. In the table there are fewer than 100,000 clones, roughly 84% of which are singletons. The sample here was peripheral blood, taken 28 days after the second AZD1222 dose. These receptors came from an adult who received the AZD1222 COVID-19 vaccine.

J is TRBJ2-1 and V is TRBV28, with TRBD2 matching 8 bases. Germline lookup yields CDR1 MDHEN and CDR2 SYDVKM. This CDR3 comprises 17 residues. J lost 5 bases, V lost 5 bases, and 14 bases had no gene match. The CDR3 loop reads CASSQNAGGPSNNEQFF. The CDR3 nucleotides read TGTGCCAGCAGTCAGAATGCGGGGGGACCTTCGAACAATGAGCAGTTCTTC.

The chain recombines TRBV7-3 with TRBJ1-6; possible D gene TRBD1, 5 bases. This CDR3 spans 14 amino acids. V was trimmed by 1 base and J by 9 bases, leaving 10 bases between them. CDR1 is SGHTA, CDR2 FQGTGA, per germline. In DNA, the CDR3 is TGTGCCAGCAGCTTAAGCAGCAGGGCTTCACCCCTCCACTTT. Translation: CASSLSSRASPLHF.

In nucleotides, the CDR3 is TGTGCCAGCAAGTACCTTTCCAGGGGCCATGGCTACACCTTC. Protein: CASKYLSRGHGYTF. The chain carries TRBV5-8 and TRBJ1-2, with TRBD1 as a possible D gene (6 bases). The CDR3 has 14 amino acids. Trimming left V 6 bases short and J 6 bases short, with 18 bases between. Germline V CDR1 and CDR2: SGHTS, YDEGEE.

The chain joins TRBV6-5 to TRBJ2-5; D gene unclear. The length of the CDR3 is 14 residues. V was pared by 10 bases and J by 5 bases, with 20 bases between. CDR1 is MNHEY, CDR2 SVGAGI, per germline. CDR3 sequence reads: CATIVSGPTETQYF. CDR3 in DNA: TGTGCCACCATTGTGTCAGGACCAACCGAGACCCAGTACTTC.

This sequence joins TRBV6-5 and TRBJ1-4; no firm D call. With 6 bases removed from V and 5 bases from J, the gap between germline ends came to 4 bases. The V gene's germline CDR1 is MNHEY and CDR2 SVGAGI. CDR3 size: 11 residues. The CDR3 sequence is CASSQNEKLFF. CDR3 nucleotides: TGTGCCAGCAGCCAGAATGAAAAACTGTTTTTT.

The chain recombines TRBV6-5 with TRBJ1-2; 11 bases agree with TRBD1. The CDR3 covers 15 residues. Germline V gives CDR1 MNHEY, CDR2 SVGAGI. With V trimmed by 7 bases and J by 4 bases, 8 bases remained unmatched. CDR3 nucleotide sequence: TGTGCCAGCAACGGAGGGGACAGGGGGTTCTATGGCTACACCTTC. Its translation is CASNGGDRGFYGYTF.

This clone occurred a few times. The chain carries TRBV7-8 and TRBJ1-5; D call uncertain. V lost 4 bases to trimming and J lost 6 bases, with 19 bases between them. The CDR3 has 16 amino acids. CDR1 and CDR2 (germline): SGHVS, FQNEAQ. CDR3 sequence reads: CASSSYLGIASQPQHF. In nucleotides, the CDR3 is TGTGCCAGCAGCTCCTACCTGGGAATAGCTAGTCAGCCCCAGCATTTT.

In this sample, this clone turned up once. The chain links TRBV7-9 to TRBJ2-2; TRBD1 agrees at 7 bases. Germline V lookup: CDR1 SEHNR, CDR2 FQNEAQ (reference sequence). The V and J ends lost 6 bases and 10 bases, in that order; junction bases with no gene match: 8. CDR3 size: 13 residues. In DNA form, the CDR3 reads TGTGCCAGCAGTTCAGGGGGATTGTTGGAGCTGTTTTTT. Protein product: CASSSGGLLELFF.

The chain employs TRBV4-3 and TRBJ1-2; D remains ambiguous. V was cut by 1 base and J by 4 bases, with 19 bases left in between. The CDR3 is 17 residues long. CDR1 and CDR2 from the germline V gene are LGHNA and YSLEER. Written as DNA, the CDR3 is TGCGCCAGCAGCCAAGGGGTTAACAGCAACCTTTTCTATGGCTACACCTTC. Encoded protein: CASSQGVNSNLFYGYTF.

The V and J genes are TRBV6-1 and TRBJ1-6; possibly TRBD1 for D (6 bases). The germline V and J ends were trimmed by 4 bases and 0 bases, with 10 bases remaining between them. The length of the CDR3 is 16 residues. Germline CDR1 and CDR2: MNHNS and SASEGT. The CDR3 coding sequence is TGTGCCAGCAGTGGGGACATGAGCTCCTATAATTCACCCCTCCACTTT. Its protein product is CASSGDMSSYNSPLHF.

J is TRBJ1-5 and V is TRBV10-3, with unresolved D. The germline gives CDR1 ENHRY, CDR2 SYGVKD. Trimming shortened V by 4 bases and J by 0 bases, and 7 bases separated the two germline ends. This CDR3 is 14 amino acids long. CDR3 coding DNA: TGTGCCATCAGTGCCGATATTAGCAATCAGCCCCAGCATTTT. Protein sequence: CAISADISNQPQHF.

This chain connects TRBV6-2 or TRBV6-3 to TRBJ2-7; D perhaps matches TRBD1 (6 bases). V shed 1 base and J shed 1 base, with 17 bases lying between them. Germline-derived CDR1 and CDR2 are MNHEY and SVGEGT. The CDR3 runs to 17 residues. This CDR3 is CASSYLLGHRWSYEQYF. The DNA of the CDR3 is TGTGCCAGCAGTTACTTATTGGGACATAGGTGGTCCTACGAGCAGTACTTC.

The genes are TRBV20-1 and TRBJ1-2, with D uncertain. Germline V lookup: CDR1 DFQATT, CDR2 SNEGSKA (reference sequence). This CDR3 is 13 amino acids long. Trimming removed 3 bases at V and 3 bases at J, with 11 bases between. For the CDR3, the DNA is TGCAGTGCTAGTATTTCCGAGGACTATGGCTACACCTTC. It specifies CSASISEDYGYTF.

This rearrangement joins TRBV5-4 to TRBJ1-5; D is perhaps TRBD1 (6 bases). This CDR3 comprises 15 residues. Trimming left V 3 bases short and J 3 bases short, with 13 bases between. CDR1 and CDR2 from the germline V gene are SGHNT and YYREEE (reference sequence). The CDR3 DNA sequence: TGTGCCAGCAGCTCGAGCCCAGGGGCCAATCAGCCCCAGCATTTT. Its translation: CASSSSPGANQPQHF.

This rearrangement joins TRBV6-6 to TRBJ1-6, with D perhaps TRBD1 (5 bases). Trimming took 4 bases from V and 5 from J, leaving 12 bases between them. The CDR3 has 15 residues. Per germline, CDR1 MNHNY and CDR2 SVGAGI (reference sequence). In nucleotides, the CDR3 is TGTGCCAGCAGTTTAGAGGGGATGAATAATTCACCCCTCCACTTT. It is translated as CASSLEGMNNSPLHF.

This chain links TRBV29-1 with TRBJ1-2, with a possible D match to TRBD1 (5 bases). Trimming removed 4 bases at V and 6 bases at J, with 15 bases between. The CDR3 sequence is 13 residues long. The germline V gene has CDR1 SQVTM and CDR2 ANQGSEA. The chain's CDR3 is CSVAGRVSHGYTF. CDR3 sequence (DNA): TGCAGCGTTGCCGGCAGGGTGTCTCATGGCTACACCTTC.

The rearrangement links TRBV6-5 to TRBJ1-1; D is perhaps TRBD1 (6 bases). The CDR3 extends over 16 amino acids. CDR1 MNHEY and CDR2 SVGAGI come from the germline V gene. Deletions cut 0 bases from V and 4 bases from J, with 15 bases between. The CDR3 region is CASSYSPGQLLTEAFF. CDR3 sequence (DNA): TGTGCCAGCAGTTACTCGCCCGGACAGCTCCTCACTGAAGCTTTCTTT.

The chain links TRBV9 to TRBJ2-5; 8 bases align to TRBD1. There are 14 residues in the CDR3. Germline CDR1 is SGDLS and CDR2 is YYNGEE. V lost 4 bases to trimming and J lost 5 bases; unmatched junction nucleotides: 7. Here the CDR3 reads CASSPRTGFETQYF. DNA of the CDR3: TGTGCCAGCAGCCCCCGGACAGGGTTCGAGACCCAGTACTTC.

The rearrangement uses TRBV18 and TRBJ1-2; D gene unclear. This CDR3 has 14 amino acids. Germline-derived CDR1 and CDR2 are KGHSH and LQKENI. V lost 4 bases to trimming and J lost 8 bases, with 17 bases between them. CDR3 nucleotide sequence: TGTGCCAGCTCACTCAGCAGCGGAGGGTTCGGCTACACCTTC. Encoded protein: CASSLSSGGFGYTF.

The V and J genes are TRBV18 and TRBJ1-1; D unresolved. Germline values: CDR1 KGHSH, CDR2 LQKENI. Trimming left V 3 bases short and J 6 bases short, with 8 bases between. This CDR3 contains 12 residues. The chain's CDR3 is CASSPDTPEAFF. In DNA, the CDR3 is TGTGCCAGCTCACCCGACACGCCTGAAGCTTTCTTT.